Here is one T cell receptor beta chain with its context. TCR beta libraries carry UMIs added by 5'RACE template switching. TCRdb reprocessed the 5' RACE reads and reports one entry per CDR3 protein, with no DNA. The sample holds roughly 430,000 distinct CDR3 sequences. The source of the sample is a study of T cells expressing NK-cell markers. Looked up from germline, CDR1 is SGHAT and CDR2 is FQNNGV. The CDR3 length is 12 residues. Sample: blood T cells: a sorted CD56 or NKG2C T cell subset, CD4+ or CD8+ T cells, or bulk PBMC T cells (not recorded which). The source is a woman aged 18 to 75 in good health. V and J are TRBV11-2 and TRBJ2-5. CDR3 region: CASSPMQGTQYF.